This entry is about one T cell receptor beta chain. There are a few counts of this clonotype. Its antigen target is currently unknown. Base-call qualities are not available, and no considerably larger clone is one nucleotide away. Library method: RACE. The data were produced on a NextSeq 500. During library preparation, unique molecular identifiers were attached to individual cDNA molecules so that TCRs could be counted quantitatively and reproducibly. From each blood RNA sample, both TCR alpha and TCR beta chains were sequenced. On the study's bioinformatics: Samples had a median of about 96,000 TCRs, with a range from 23,224 to 690,600. The Decombinator software suite was used to annotate the V, J and CDR3 of the TCR reads. For PS versus PT1 abundance plots, all samples were subsampled to the same number of TCRs (28,000). TCRs were defined as expanded if absent before sensitization and observed at least eight times at the 2-week time point. TCRdb trimmed public reads at Q25 via fastp, called clones via MiXCR and kept in-frame beta chains. Records with the same CDR3 protein are collapsed into one entry carrying the most frequent genes and DNA. The V and J calls were determined by TCRdb, not by the authors. The sample has fewer than 95,000 distinct CDR3 sequences on record, approximately 11% of them singletons. The top ten constitute 2.2% of the sample.

The CDR3, cysteine through valine, is 13 amino acids long. Kept here is only the CDR3 DNA, which spans 39 bases and is read in frame from base 1. Looking up the germline V gene (reference sequence) yields CDR1 MNHNY and CDR2 SVGAGI. At the junction V is shortened by 6 bases and J by 7 bases, with 16 bases in between. The sample is drawn from a study of human T cells and chemical hapten exposure (dated by TCRdb to the early 2020s). As for the study more broadly: For sensitization, 2% DPC in acetone was applied to a roughly 2 cm by roughly 2 cm area of upper inner arm skin. The study tracked peripheral blood TCR repertoire changes in vivo during primary and secondary sensitization to the hapten diphenylcyclopropenone (DPC) in alopecia patients. Blood samples were taken from patients before sensitization (week 0) and at 2, 6 and about 24 weeks after DPC sensitization. Patch testing on the upper back used Finn chambers containing 0.01% DPC, with scoring done after 6 days according to International Contact Dermatitis Research Group standards. Libraries were pooled for sequencing, and variation in per-sample TCR yields was attributed mainly to small differences in library volumes within the pool. For TCR sequencing, blood came from over 25 alopecia patients at anywhere from one to four time points (pre-sensitization, 2, 6 and 24 weeks). Most of the patients in the cohort were female, and the cohort covered alopecia areata with under or over 50% scalp involvement, alopecia totalis and alopecia universalis. Weekly therapeutic DPC doses were additionally applied to the scalp of patients throughout the roughly 26-week study period.

The time point label of this sample denotes: patch test 2, 6 weeks after DPC sensitization. The treatment or condition label here, explained by the study, means: therapeutic diphenylcyclopropenone sensitization with weekly scalp DPC. At every patch-test visit, the blood draw took place before the patch test was put on. Patients were considered eligible if aged 18 to 70, diagnosed with alopecia and deemed suitable for DPC therapy, and patients were excluded if pregnant. Total RNA was extracted from unfractionated whole blood that had been collected in Tempus Blood RNA tubes. Summary of the overall study and its limitations: Compared with pre-sensitization or healthy control sets, expanded TCRs formed significantly more large CDR3 similarity clusters, which is consistent with antigen-driven responses. Because every patient had alopecia, a presumed autoimmune disease, the patients' immune response might differ from that of healthy individuals. After repeated subsampling, the strength of the expansion versus patch-test correlation and the threshold at which it became significant changed. The number of TCRs above 1 in 1000 frequency did not change with DPC sensitization; there was no evidence of global repertoire structure alterations. A positive correlation was found between the number of PT1 expanded TCRs and patch test score, with significance reached at thresholds 8, 16 and 32 but not 4.

The source of this sequence is a man in his forties or fifties with alopecia areata. Some clones in this sample may be carry-over from other donors' samples. The source was whole blood, collected in connection with sensitization to the hapten diphenylcyclopropenone (DPC). The V and J segments used are TRBV6-6 and TRBJ2-7; the D gene assignment is perhaps TRBD1 or TRBD2, with each matching 6 bases. CDR3 protein: CASSTGAAREQYV. The nucleotide sequence reads TGTGCCAGCAGCACGGGGGCCGCTAGGGAGCAGTACGTC.